These 26 T cell receptor beta chains originate from one sample sequenced in a study of cytotoxic CD8 clonotypes in ibrutinib-treated CLL. The method was immunoSEQ multiplex PCR; TCRdb's version includes in-frame clones alone and lacks a portion of them. Among some 300,000 clones, about 80% were seen once, and the ten largest hold 6.5% to 8.5%. Sequencing used PBMCs, obtained before ibrutinib treatment. The receptors stem from a human donor with chronic lymphocytic leukemia.

The rearrangement joins TRBV5-6 to TRBJ2-1; possibly TRBD1 for D (5 bases). The CDR3 consists of 14 residues. Germline V lookup: CDR1 SGHDT, CDR2 YYEEEE. V was shortened by 4 bases and J by 2 bases, with 10 bases between the two germline ends. In DNA form, the CDR3 reads TGTGCCAGCAGCACAGACAGAGCCTACAATGAGCAGTTCTTC. This codes for CASSTDRAYNEQFF.

The rearrangement uses TRBV7-9 and TRBJ2-7; 10 nucleotides match TRBD2. V shed 5 bases, J shed 0 bases, and the junction held 7 bases outside the gene matches. This CDR3 is built from 16 residues. Germline CDR1 and CDR2: SEHNR and FQNEAQ (reference sequence). CDR3 region: CASSRGLAGVSYEQYF. CDR3 DNA sequence: TGTGCCAGCAGCCGGGGGCTAGCGGGAGTCTCCTACGAGCAGTACTTC.

J is TRBJ2-7 and V is TRBV4-3; 9 bases line up with TRBD2. The germline CDR1 and CDR2 sequences are LGHNA and YSLEER. This CDR3 has 16 amino acids. V shed 0 bases, J shed 4 bases, and the junction held 7 bases outside the gene matches. The CDR3 sequence: CASSQDRTSGLYEQYF. CDR3 coding DNA: TGCGCCAGCAGCCAAGATCGAACTAGCGGGCTTTACGAGCAGTACTTC.

This clone has only one observation. CDR3 amino acids: CASSPLGQGGYGYTF. Here the CDR3 DNA reads TGTGCCAGCAGCCCCCTCGGACAGGGCGGCTATGGCTACACCTTC. This chain connects TRBV11-1 to TRBJ1-2, with 8 bases identical to TRBD1. Germline lookup yields CDR1 SGHAT and CDR2 FQDESV (reference sequence). The CDR3 runs 15 residues. V shed 5 bases and J 4 bases; nucleotides not matched to a gene: 9.

Concerning this clone: Other DNA sequences of this sample code for an identical CDR3. This chain links TRBV20-1 with TRBJ1-2; D is ambiguous. V gave up 3 bases and J gave up 2 bases, with 4 bases separating them. Germline values: CDR1 DFQATT, CDR2 SNEGSKA (reference sequence). There are 11 residues in the CDR3. The CDR3 protein is CSASENYGYTF. The CDR3 coding sequence is TGCAGTGCTAGTGAAAACTATGGCTACACCTTC.

The chain uses TRBV7-9 and TRBJ2-6, with TRBD2 matching 12 bases. V lost 5 bases, J lost 4 bases, and 12 bases stayed unmatched. Germline CDR1 is SEHNR and CDR2 is FQNEAQ (reference sequence). The CDR3 totals 19 residues. Here the CDR3 DNA reads TGTGCCAGCAGCCCTAGTGGTGAACTAGCGGGAGGCGGGGCCAACGTCCTGACTTTC. This codes for CASSPSGELAGGGANVLTF.

The V call is TRBV19, the J call TRBJ2-1; D perhaps matches TRBD2 (6 bases). The CDR3 runs to 14 residues. CDR1 and CDR2 from the germline V gene are LNHDA and SQIVND (reference sequence). The ends were cut back, 3 bases at V and 4 bases at J, with 10 bases in the middle. The CDR3 DNA reads TGTGCCAGTAGTATCGGGGGAGTTTACAATGAGCAGTTCTTC. This translates into CASSIGGVYNEQFF.

J is TRBJ1-5 and V is TRBV27; a weak D match, TRBD1 (5 bases). Germline values: CDR1 MNHEY, CDR2 SMNVEV (reference sequence). The germline V and J ends were trimmed by 3 bases and 0 bases, with 15 bases remaining between them. The CDR3 is 17 residues long. Written as DNA, the CDR3 is TGTGCCAGCAGTTTGATTTACAGGCCGAATAGCAATCAGCCCCAGCATTTT. Its protein product is CASSLIYRPNSNQPQHF.

The rearrangement links TRBV6-5 to TRBJ2-1; 7 nucleotides align to TRBD1. Trimming cost V 5 bases and J 4 bases; bases outside gene matches: 8. The CDR3 runs 15 residues. CDR1 and CDR2 (germline): MNHEY, SVGAGI. The CDR3 DNA reads as TGTGCCAGCAGTCTAACCGGGACAGTGTACAATGAGCAGTTCTTC. Translation: CASSLTGTVYNEQFF.

The chain employs TRBV9 and TRBJ2-7, with D perhaps matching TRBD1 (6 bases). The CDR3 consists of 15 residues. Germline CDR1 reads SGDLS; CDR2 reads YYNGEE. Trimming cost V 0 bases and J 1 base, with 11 bases left between them. CDR3 nucleotide sequence: TGTGCCAGCAGCGTAGGCGGACAGATATCCTACGAGCAGTACTTC. Its protein product is CASSVGGQISYEQYF.

The genes are TRBV7-3 and TRBJ2-2, with 8 bases lining up with TRBD1. Unmatched junction bases numbered 5, after V lost 5 bases and J lost 3 bases. The CDR3 totals 15 residues. Germline CDR1 is SGHTA and CDR2 is FQGTGA. The CDR3 loop reads CASSPGGRYTGELFF. The CDR3 coding sequence is TGTGCCAGCAGCCCAGGGGGCCGATACACCGGGGAGCTGTTTTTT.

This clone was seen just once. This chain joins TRBV2 and TRBJ2-7, with 9 positions matching TRBD1. CDR1 and CDR2 from the germline V gene are SNHLY and FYNNEI. The CDR3 contains 14 residues. With V trimmed by 4 bases and J by 2 bases, 3 bases remained unmatched. The CDR3 region has the DNA TGTGCCAGCAGTGGACGGACAGGGGCCTACGAGCAGTACTTC. Protein product: CASSGRTGAYEQYF.

The V call is TRBV29-1, the J call TRBJ1-2; D call uncertain. V was clipped by 1 base and J by 6 bases, with 6 bases between them. This CDR3 comprises 11 residues. The germline gives CDR1 SQVTM, CDR2 ANQGSEA. CDR3 coding DNA: TGCAGCGTTGAAGTTAGAGATGGCTACACCTTC. Protein product: CSVEVRDGYTF.

This rearrangement joins TRBV6-1 to TRBJ1-5; 7 nucleotides agree with TRBD1. There are 13 residues in the CDR3. Germline values: CDR1 MNHNS, CDR2 SASEGT. V trimming: 6 bases; J trimming: 3 bases; junction bases outside the gene matches: 2. Written as DNA, the CDR3 is TGTGCCAGCAGGACAGGGAACAATCAGCCCCAGCATTTT. Amino acid sequence: CASRTGNNQPQHF.

Only one count was recorded for this clone. V is TRBV11-2 and J is TRBJ2-1; 12 bases line up with TRBD2. Germline trimming cut 4 bases from V and 8 bases from J; bases unmatched to any gene: 3. Germline-derived CDR1 and CDR2 are SGHAT and FQNNGV. CDR3 length: 14 amino acids. The CDR3 DNA follows: TGTGCCAGCAGCTCCGGACTAGCGGGACATGAGCAGTTCTTC. Its translation is CASSSGLAGHEQFF.

This clone has a single count. The chain couples TRBV10-3 to TRBJ1-3; D ambiguous. V lost 5 bases and J 4 bases, leaving 6 bases between the germline ends. Germline V gene data show CDR1 as ENHRY and CDR2 as SYGVKD. The CDR3 is 12 amino acids. The CDR3 region has the DNA TGTGCCATCAGTATGGGAGGAAACACCATATATTTT. Translated: CAISMGGNTIYF.

This clone was seen more than once but under ten times. The rearrangement uses TRBV6-6 and TRBJ1-2; D gene ambiguous. Germline lookup yields CDR1 MNHNY and CDR2 SVGAGI (reference sequence). The CDR3 is 12 amino acids. With 5 bases removed from V and 6 bases from J, the gap between germline ends came to 10 bases. CDR3 region: CASSPNSDGYTF. DNA for the CDR3: TGTGCCAGCAGTCCCAACAGCGATGGCTACACCTTC.

The V gene is TRBV7-6, the J gene TRBJ2-5, with D tentatively TRBD2 (5 bases). The CDR3 consists of 13 residues. Germline CDR1 reads SGHVS; CDR2 reads FNYEAQ. V lost 2 bases and J 5 bases, leaving 9 bases between the germline ends. In DNA, the CDR3 is TGTGCCAGCAGCTTACGGAGGTGGGAGACCCAGTACTTC. Protein sequence: CASSLRRWETQYF.

The CDR3 reads CASSQGTSFYEQYF. CDR3 DNA sequence: TGCGCCAGCAGCCAGGGGACTAGCTTCTACGAGCAGTACTTC. The chain carries TRBV4-3 and TRBJ2-7, with TRBD2 matching over 9 bases. This CDR3 contains 14 residues. CDR1 and CDR2 from the germline V gene are LGHNA and YSLEER. V lost 3 bases to trimming and J lost 3 bases; unmatched junction nucleotides: 3.

The gene calls are TRBV18 and TRBJ1-4; no reliable D call. The length of the CDR3 is 16 residues. Germline values: CDR1 KGHSH, CDR2 LQKENI. V was pared by 0 bases and J by 5 bases, with 13 bases between. In DNA, the CDR3 is TGTGCCAGCTCACCACCCCCCGGGCAGGCAAATGAAAAACTGTTTTTT. Translating gives CASSPPPGQANEKLFF. Full variable domain (rest looked up from reference TRBV18 and TRBJ1-4): NAGVMQNPRHLVRRRGQEARLRCSPMKGHSHVYWYRQLPEEGLKFMVYLQKENIIDESGMPKERFSAEFPKEGPSILRIQQVVRGDSAAYFCASSPPPGQANEKLFFGSGTQLSVL.

The genes are TRBV5-4 and TRBJ2-7; the match to TRBD1 covers 8 bases. The V segment lost 2 bases and the J segment 3 bases; nucleotides outside the gene matches: 4. The CDR3 is 14 amino acids. Looked up from germline, CDR1 is SGHNT and CDR2 is YYREEE (reference sequence). The CDR3 DNA is TGTGCCAGCAGCTTCGGACAGGGTCACTACGAGCAGTACTTC. Its protein product is CASSFGQGHYEQYF. Full variable domain (remainder filled in from reference TRBV5-4 and TRBJ2-7): ETGVTQSPTHLIKTRGQQVTLRCSSQSGHNTVSWYQQALGQGPQFIFQYYREEENGRGNFPPRFSGLQFPNYSSELNVNALELDDSALYLCASSFGQGHYEQYFGPGTRLTVT.

The gene calls are TRBV19 and TRBJ1-1; D may be TRBD1 (6 bases). Between the trimmed V and J ends, which lost 2 bases and 6 bases, there was a span of 22 bases. The CDR3 is made up of 17 amino acids. Germline assignment: CDR1 LNHDA and CDR2 SQIVND (reference sequence). Written as DNA, the CDR3 is TGTGCCAGTAGTATACCCGGAATGGGGGCCTGGGGGTCTGAAGCTTTCTTT. It is translated as CASSIPGMGAWGSEAFF.

This clone occurred a few times. V and J are TRBV5-1 and TRBJ2-7; D is perhaps TRBD1 (6 bases). The germline V and J ends were trimmed by 4 bases and 5 bases, with 13 bases remaining between them. The CDR3 totals 13 residues. Germline V CDR1 and CDR2: SGHRS, YFSETQ. DNA for the CDR3: TGCGCCAGCAGCACCGGGACATTCAACGAGCAGTACTTC. Translation: CASSTGTFNEQYF.

This CDR3 reads CASSLWGEKLFF. The CDR3 bases are TGTGCCAGCAGCTTGTGGGGGGAAAAACTGTTTTTT. The chain joins TRBV5-6 to TRBJ1-4, with TRBD1 as a possible D gene (5 bases). The germline V gene encodes CDR1 SGHDT and CDR2 YYEEEE. This CDR3 region has 12 residues. The V end was cut by 1 base, the J end by 8 bases, with 6 bases between.

The V and J genes are TRBV18 and TRBJ1-4; D gene unclear. The CDR3 is 14 amino acids. V was trimmed by 3 bases and J by 4 bases, leaving 9 bases between them. Germline assignment: CDR1 KGHSH and CDR2 LQKENI. The CDR3 sequence is CASSPQPVNEKLFF. CDR3 DNA sequence: TGTGCCAGCTCACCCCAGCCGGTTAATGAAAAACTGTTTTTT.

The genes are TRBV5-1 and TRBJ2-7; D ambiguous. CDR3 length equals 17 residues. V was pared by 0 bases and J by 2 bases, with 18 bases between. Germline V gives CDR1 SGHRS, CDR2 YFSETQ. This CDR3 reads CASSLAPDGTSAYEQYF. CDR3 coding DNA: TGCGCCAGCAGCTTGGCGCCGGACGGAACCTCAGCCTACGAGCAGTACTTC.